A selection of T cell receptor beta chains follows, all from one sample in a study of OX40 agonist ivuxolimab in advanced cancers. Measured with immunoSEQ multiplex PCR; TCRdb has only the in-frame clones, and not every one. The repertoire holds some 48,000 clones, with about 81% as singletons. The material sequenced was CD4+ or CD8+ T cells sorted from blood, taken in a trial of the OX40 agonist ivuxolimab. The origin of the receptors is an adult with an advanced solid tumor such as melanoma, head and neck, liver or kidney cancer. CDR3s include the opening cysteine and the closing phenylalanine or tryptophan. Each record gives: J gene, V gene, clone size, D gene, CDR3 protein, CDR3 DNA. A D gene is named only where the DNA matches it firmly. A row's size may be missing; if present it is once, few, many or a size class.

TRBJ2-7 TRBV5-6 . . CASSPPQAQGYEQYF TGTGCCAGCAGCCCACCACAGGCCCAGGGCTACGAGCAGTACTTC
TRBJ1-2 TRBV28 few TRBD1 CASSSIGTGNYGYTF TGTGCCAGCAGTTCTATCGGGACAGGGAACTATGGCTACACCTTC
TRBJ1-4 TRBV7-2 . . CASSPGLNNEKLFF TGTGCCAGCAGCCCCGGACTGAATAATGAAAAACTGTTTTTT
TRBJ2-1 TRBV19 few . CASSIRGGEQFF TGTGCCAGTAGTATAAGGGGGGGAGAGCAGTTCTTC
TRBJ1-2 TRBV9 . . CASSSGSHYGYTF TGTGCCAGCAGTTCCGGGAGCCACTATGGCTACACCTTC
TRBJ2-7 TRBV5-1 . TRBD2 CASSLGLSSGHYEQYF TGCGCCAGCAGCTTGGGGTTATCTAGCGGGCACTACGAGCAGTACTTC
TRBJ2-5 TRBV5-6 . . CASSLGGRWGETQYF TGTGCCAGCAGCTTGGGCGGCAGGTGGGGAGAGACCCAGTACTTC
TRBJ2-1 TRBV7-2 . . CASSLDEVGEQFF TGTGCCAGCAGCTTGGACGAGGTTGGTGAGCAGTTCTTC
TRBJ1-1 TRBV28 . . CASSLIGRDTEAFF TGTGCCAGCAGTTTAATTGGAAGGGACACTGAAGCTTTCTTT
TRBJ2-2 TRBV19 . TRBD1 CASRGQGTGELFF TGTGCCAGTAGGGGACAGGGAACCGGGGAGCTGTTTTTT
TRBJ1-2 TRBV5-1 few . CASSLEGTASGYTF TGCGCCAGCAGCTTGGAGGGGACCGCCTCGGGCTACACCTTC
TRBJ1-1 TRBV25-1 . TRBD1 CASSEYFDRDEAFF TGTGCCAGCAGTGAATATTTCGACAGGGATGAAGCTTTCTTT
TRBJ2-4 TRBV7-2 . . CASSLTAAVAKNIQYF TGTGCCAGCAGCTTAACGGCCGCAGTAGCCAAAAACATTCAGTACTTC
TRBJ2-1 TRBV6-5 . . CASSGVNEQFF TGTGCCAGCAGTGGGGTCAATGAGCAGTTCTTC
TRBJ2-2 TRBV5-1 . . CASRPGERNTGELFF TGCGCCAGCAGGCCCGGAGAGAGGAACACCGGGGAGCTGTTTTTT
TRBJ2-3 TRBV25-1 . . CASRRAARDTQYF TGTGCCAGCAGAAGGGCTGCTCGAGATACGCAGTATTTT
TRBJ2-3 TRBV19 . TRBD1 CASSKNQGAGTDTQYF TGTGCCAGTAGTAAGAACCAGGGGGCGGGCACAGATACGCAGTATTTT
TRBJ2-5 TRBV2 . . CASSALPSETQYF TGTGCCAGCAGCGCCCTACCGTCCGAGACCCAGTACTTC
TRBJ2-7 TRBV30 . . CAWSPSYEQYF TGTGCCTGGAGCCCAAGTTACGAGCAGTACTTC
TRBJ2-7 TRBV30 few TRBD2 CAWSVAGVRFEQYF TGTGCCTGGAGTGTAGCGGGAGTCAGGTTCGAGCAGTACTTC
TRBJ2-1 TRBV4-3 . . CASSQGAYNEQFF TGCGCCAGCAGCCAAGGGGCCTACAATGAGCAGTTCTTC
TRBJ2-3 TRBV13 . TRBD2 CASSPGSGRADTQYF TGTGCCAGCAGCCCTGGGAGCGGGAGGGCCGATACGCAGTATTTT
TRBJ2-1 TRBV14 . TRBD2 CASSQGLAGFVNEQFF TGTGCCAGCAGCCAAGGACTAGCGGGATTCGTAAATGAGCAGTTCTTC
TRBJ1-1 TRBV19 . . CASTNRENTEAFF TGTGCCAGTACGAACAGGGAGAACACTGAAGCTTTCTTT
TRBJ2-5 TRBV12-5 few TRBD1 CASGLSRTGTQETQYF TGTGCTAGTGGTTTGTCCCGGACAGGTACCCAAGAGACCCAGTACTTC
TRBJ1-1 TRBV6-6 . . CASSYSKTDLGAFF TGTGCCAGCAGTTACTCGAAGACAGATCTGGGAGCTTTCTTT
TRBJ1-1 TRBV6-5 . . CASRRFANTEAFF TGTGCCAGCAGGCGCTTTGCGAACACTGAAGCTTTCTTT
TRBJ2-7 TRBV7-8 . . CASSETLGREQYF TGTGCCAGCAGCGAAACCCTAGGGCGCGAGCAGTACTTC
TRBJ2-5 TRBV11-2 . . CASSIRHGGEETQYF TGTGCCAGCAGCATCCGACACGGGGGAGAAGAGACCCAGTACTTC
TRBJ2-1 TRBV6-6 . . CASSYSNDYNEQFF TGTGCCAGCAGTTACTCGAACGATTACAATGAGCAGTTCTTC
TRBJ1-2 TRBV5-4 . TRBD1 CASSADRARPGYTF TGTGCCAGCAGCGCGGACAGGGCGCGACCTGGCTACACCTTC
TRBJ2-7 TRBV4-1 . TRBD2 CASSQVWTGGSSYEQYF TGCGCCAGCAGCCAAGTTTGGACGGGAGGGAGCTCCTACGAGCAGTACTTC
TRBJ1-4 TRBV2 few . CASSVIRVTNEKLFF TGTGCCAGCAGTGTGATCCGGGTAACTAATGAAAAACTGTTTTTT
TRBJ1-3 TRBV6-1 . . CASSEVGVGLSGNTIYF TGTGCCAGCAGTGAAGTGGGGGTCGGACTCTCTGGAAACACCATATATTTT
TRBJ2-7 TRBV9 . . CASSVGQSSYEQYF TGTGCCAGCAGCGTCGGACAGTCCTCCTACGAGCAGTACTTC
TRBJ1-1 TRBV11-2 . . CASSFYNTEAFF TGTGCCAGCAGCTTTTACAACACTGAAGCTTTCTTT
TRBJ1-5 TRBV18 . . CASSLDEGNQPQHF TGTGCCAGCTCACTGGACGAAGGTAATCAGCCCCAGCATTTT